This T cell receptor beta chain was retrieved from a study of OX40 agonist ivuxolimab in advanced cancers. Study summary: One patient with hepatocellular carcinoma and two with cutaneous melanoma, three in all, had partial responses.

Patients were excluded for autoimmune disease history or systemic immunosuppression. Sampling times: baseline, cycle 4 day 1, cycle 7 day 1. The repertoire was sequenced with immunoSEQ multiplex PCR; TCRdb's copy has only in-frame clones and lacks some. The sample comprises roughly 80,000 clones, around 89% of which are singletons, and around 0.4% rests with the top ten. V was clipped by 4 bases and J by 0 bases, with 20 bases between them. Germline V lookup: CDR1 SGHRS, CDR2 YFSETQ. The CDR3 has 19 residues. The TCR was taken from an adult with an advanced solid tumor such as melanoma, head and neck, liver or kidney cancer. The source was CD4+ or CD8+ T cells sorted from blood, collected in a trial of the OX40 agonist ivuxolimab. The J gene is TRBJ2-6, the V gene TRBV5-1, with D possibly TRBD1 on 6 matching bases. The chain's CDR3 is CASSRRMGQGSSGANVLTF. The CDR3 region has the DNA TGCGCCAGCAGCCGCAGAATGGGGCAGGGGAGCTCTGGGGCCAACGTCCTGACTTTC.